A selection of T cell receptor beta chains follows, all from one sample in a study of T cells in Graves' hyperthyroidism and ophthalmopathy. TCRdb independently ran MiXCR on the multiplex PCR reads; one entry per CDR3 protein. Here the sample spans about 570,000 distinct CDR3 sequences, around 46% being singletons. Sequencing used peripheral blood or thyroid tissue (not recorded which). The receptor set was obtained from an adult woman with Graves' disease, either hyperthyroidism or ophthalmopathy (not recorded which). Each CDR3 is given with its conserved first and last residue.

v_call cdr3_aa
TRBV5-4 CASSSEQGIVSYGYTF
TRBV20-1 CSAHPEDSYNSPLHF
TRBV7-9 CASSLSGTSGSNEQFF
TRBV5-1 CASSLPQGYEQYF
TRBV24-1 CARDRTSGSETQYF
TRBV12-3/TRBV12-4 CAIKRSNTGELFF
TRBV6-5 CASSYSQANEKLFF
TRBV25-1 CASSQTAGGRGGELFF
TRBV20-1 CSARDKWGTDTQYF
TRBV20-1 CSASGRMNTEAFF
TRBV9 CASSPRRGTPGELFF
TRBV7-6 CASSFRDRGLDTEAFF
TRBV4-1 CASSQLNGGIKTQYF
TRBV6-2/TRBV6-3 CASRKGVGTEAFF
TRBV7-3 CASSSGRDRGYGYTF
TRBV27 CASSDSGGVGTEAFF
TRBV10-3 CAISKGQPDQPQHF
TRBV7-2 CASSLAGGRETQYF
TRBV20-1 CSARELAGGGYEQYF
TRBV7-9 CASSEVDTVTYEQYF
TRBV7-9 CASSLARSLERRDYGYTF
TRBV10-2 CASSVARTNYGYTF
TRBV9 CASSAEQGHQPQHF
TRBV10-3 CAIARAGKANYGYTF
TRBV24-1 CASSYSKTGTTEAFF
TRBV5-1 CASSWGTVSYEQYF
TRBV5-4 CASSRAGPQTGNTIYF
TRBV9 CASSQEEEGTGTYEQYF
TRBV24-1 CATSDPVAGLQETQYF
TRBV25-1 CASVVAGFGEETQYF
TRBV14 CASSPGNTQYF
TRBV20-1 CSARGPPRLLEKLFF
TRBV6-1 CASKGDLDSPLHF
TRBV6-6 CATTGGTGTGERRLDF
TRBV20-1 CSARRAETQYF
TRBV15 CATSARQGSGQETQYF
TRBV10-3 CAIRQGAPGVYGYTF
TRBV7-9 CASSLRDRAFF
TRBV4-1 CASSRRVDTEAFF
TRBV4-2 CASSPSGSTDTQYF
TRBV9 CASSVGPPGNTIYF
TRBV7-9 CASSAGQGLHQQYF